These 10 T cell receptor beta chains share one sample of origin, sequenced in a study of T cell repertoires in cytomegalovirus infection. TCRdb recomputed calls from the reads with MiXCR, one row per CDR3 protein. The sample has hundreds of thousands of distinct CDR3 sequences; 20% to 30% are singletons. Input material: CD8+ T cells from PBMCs. Receptor source: a human donor in good health (CMV status not recorded). Some clones in this sample may be carry-over from other donors' samples.

About this clonotype itself: The junction does not match germline at one end; this may be a read error. The chain joins TRBV7-6 to TRBJ2-3; D is uncertain. The CDR3 contains 13 residues. CDR1 is SGHVS and CDR2 is FNYEAQ in the germline V gene. The CDR3: CASSFRDTDTQYF. The CDR3 nucleotides are TGTGCTAGCAGCTTTAGAGACACAGATACGCAGTATTTT.

This chain joins TRBV20-1 and TRBJ2-2; D remains ambiguous. Deletions cut 2 bases from V and 4 bases from J, with 11 bases between. Germline CDR1 is DFQATT and CDR2 is SNEGSKA (reference sequence). The CDR3 runs 14 residues. DNA for the CDR3: TGCAGTGCTAGATCTCCCTCGAGCACCGGGGAGCTGTTTTTT. This encodes CSARSPSSTGELFF.

J is TRBJ1-1 and V is TRBV29-1; perhaps TRBD1 as D (6 bases). The CDR3 extends over 11 amino acids. V was clipped by 6 bases and J by 10 bases, with 15 bases between them. Looked up from germline, CDR1 is SQVTM and CDR2 is ANQGSEA. The CDR3 nucleotides are TGCAGCGTCGAGGGGGGGTACGGAGCTTTCTTT. Amino acid sequence: CSVEGGYGAFF.

The chain has TRBV14 and TRBJ2-1; 12 bases are shared with TRBD2. The CDR3 is made up of 20 amino acids. Germline assignment: CDR1 SGHDN and CDR2 FVKESK. Germline trimming cut 1 base from V and 0 bases from J; bases unmatched to any gene: 10. DNA of the CDR3: TGTGCCAGCAGCCAAGGCCCCTCGACTAGCGGGGGAAGCTCCTACAATGAGCAGTTCTTC. This gives the protein CASSQGPSTSGGSSYNEQFF.

The chain recombines TRBV28 with TRBJ2-7; D is unclear. The germline V and J ends were trimmed by 0 bases and 0 bases, with 9 bases remaining between them. This CDR3 comprises 15 residues. In germline, CDR1 is MDHEN, CDR2 SYDVKM. CDR3 sequence (DNA): TGTGCCAGCAGTTTATGGACGGGTAGCTCCTACGAGCAGTACGTC. It specifies CASSLWTGSSYEQYV.

The CDR3 protein is CASSGGVTGANEQFF. CDR3 coding DNA: TGTGCCAGCAGTGGAGGGGTAACAGGGGCGAATGAGCAGTTCTTC. J is TRBJ2-1 and V is TRBV27, with TRBD1 as a possible D gene (7 bases). The CDR3 spans 15 residues. CDR1 and CDR2 from the germline V gene are MNHEY and SMNVEV (reference sequence). Trimming pared 5 bases from V and 7 bases from J, leaving 18 bases between.

At least ten counts were recorded for this clonotype. The gene calls are TRBV28 and TRBJ2-2; the match to TRBD1 covers 7 bases. After removal of 2 bases from V and 4 bases from J, the junction contained 7 bases not matched to a gene. CDR1 is MDHEN, CDR2 SYDVKM, per germline. This CDR3 is 16 amino acids long. The CDR3 DNA sequence: TGTGCCAGCAGTTTACCACAGGGGAGTGTCACCGGGGAGCTGTTTTTT. It yields the protein CASSLPQGSVTGELFF.

In its sample, this clonotype was seen a few times. V usage is TRBV20-1 and J usage is TRBJ2-4, with TRBD2 matching over 7 bases. The V gene's germline CDR1 is DFQATT and CDR2 SNEGSKA (reference sequence). CDR3 length: 17 amino acids. Germline trimming cut 6 bases from V and 0 bases from J; bases unmatched to any gene: 14. The CDR3 DNA is TGCAGTGCCCCCGGACTAGACAAGACATTAGCCAAAAACATTCAGTACTTC. Amino acid sequence: CSAPGLDKTLAKNIQYF.

The table lists this clonotype with many counts. The rearrangement joins TRBV7-2 to TRBJ2-2, with D uncertain. This CDR3 region has 14 residues. The germline CDR1 and CDR2 sequences are SGHTA and FQGNSA. V was trimmed by 5 bases and J by 1 base, leaving 8 bases between them. Written as DNA, the CDR3 is TGTGCCAGCAGCCTGAACGTGAACACCGGGGAGCTGTTTTTT. It is translated as CASSLNVNTGELFF. Filled out from reference TRBV7-2 and TRBJ2-2, the complete variable domain reads GAGVSQSPSNKVTEKGKDVELRCDPISGHTALYWYRQSLGQGLEFLIYFQGNSAPDKSGLPSDRFSAERTGGSVSTLTIQRTQQEDSAVYLCASSLNVNTGELFFGEGSRLTVL.

This clonotype is a singleton in its sample. This likely traces to a read error, being one base from a far larger clone. The V gene is TRBV6-2 or TRBV6-3, the J gene TRBJ2-7; 10 positions match TRBD1. The CDR3 extends over 14 amino acids. CDR1 is MNHEY and CDR2 is SVGEGT in the germline V gene. The CDR3 sequence is CPSSPGQGPYEQYF. As DNA, the CDR3 is TGTCCCAGCAGTCCGGGACAGGGGCCCTACGAGCAGTACTTC.